A single sample is the source of the 24 T cell receptor beta chains below, sequenced in a study of cytomegalovirus exposure and HLA in healthy donors (dated 2017 in TCRdb). Libraries were made using the immunoSEQ multiplex PCR assay. A mixture of 60 forward primers for TCR Vbeta segments and 13 reverse primers for TCR Jbeta segments was used in the multiplex PCR. TCRdb obtained this table from immuneACCESS and retained in-frame rearrangements with V and J assigned. These tables miss some clones; where compared with another copy, unresolved V genes account for less than half of the shortfall, and the remainder is unexplained. The sample data list 80,000 to 100,000 clones, and roughly 70% of these were observed just once. Approximately 20% of the sample lies in the top ten. Sequenced: PBMCs. Every receptor here comes from a man under 40 in good health and CMV-seropositive.

Note on this clone: The junction and the germline gene differ at one end; a read error may be behind it. The chain uses TRBV6-5 and TRBJ1-2; D gene ambiguous. Per germline, CDR1 MNHEY and CDR2 SVGAGI. CDR3 length: 13 residues. CDR3 residues: CASSSISNYGYPF. For the CDR3, the DNA is TGTGCCAGCAGTTCAATATCTAACTATGGCTACCCCTTC.

The CDR3 is CASSLDDRVGYTF. CDR3 DNA: TGCGCCAGCAGCTTAGACGACAGGGTTGGCTACACCTTC. This sequence joins TRBV5-1 and TRBJ1-2; TRBD1 agrees at 7 bases. The length of the CDR3 is 13 residues. The germline CDR1 and CDR2 sequences are SGHRS and YFSETQ. V lost 2 bases and J lost 7; bases outside the gene matches: 5.

This clone was detected only once. The rearrangement uses TRBV19 and TRBJ2-1, with unresolved D. The germline gives CDR1 LNHDA, CDR2 SQIVND (reference sequence). V dropped 0 bases and J dropped 0 bases, with 9 bases sitting between them. CDR3 length equals 16 residues. The CDR3 region is CASSIDAISSYNEQFF. The CDR3 DNA reads TGTGCCAGTAGTATAGATGCCATCAGCTCCTACAATGAGCAGTTCTTC. Combining the CDR3 with reference TRBV19 and TRBJ2-1 gives the whole variable domain DGGITQSPKYLFRKEGQNVTLSCEQNLNHDAMYWYRQDPGQGLRLIYYSQIVNDFQKGDIAEGYSVSREKKESFPLTVTSAQKNPTAFYLCASSIDAISSYNEQFFGPGTRLTVL.

The chain uses TRBV18 and TRBJ1-1; 7 bases line up with TRBD1. Germline CDR1 is KGHSH and CDR2 is LQKENI. The CDR3 length is 16 residues. V gave up 1 base and J gave up 0 bases; unmatched junction bases: 5. The CDR3 sequence is CASSPQWGQMNTEAFF. For the CDR3, the DNA is TGTGCCAGCTCACCACAATGGGGACAGATGAACACTGAAGCTTTCTTT.

The chain is built from TRBV18 and TRBJ2-1, with a weak D call TRBD2 (6 bases). The length of the CDR3 is 14 residues. V shed 3 bases and J shed 10 bases, with 16 bases lying between them. Germline lookup yields CDR1 KGHSH and CDR2 LQKENI. CDR3: CASSPESGVGEQFF. CDR3 nucleotide sequence: TGTGCCAGCTCACCCGAGTCGGGAGTGGGCGAGCAGTTCTTC.

The chain is built from TRBV27 and TRBJ1-2; no reliable D call. Germline V gene sequence: CDR1 MNHEY, CDR2 SMNVEV (reference sequence). Trimming left V 3 bases short and J 5 bases short, with 7 bases between. The CDR3 is 12 amino acids. CDR3 amino acids: CASSFTGYGYTF. The CDR3 coding sequence is TGTGCCAGCAGTTTTACCGGGTATGGCTACACCTTC.

This chain joins TRBV19 and TRBJ2-3, with 7 bases aligning to TRBD2. The CDR3 totals 15 residues. CDR1 and CDR2 from the germline V gene are LNHDA and SQIVND (reference sequence). V dropped 7 bases and J dropped 0; count of bases not matched to a gene: 7. This chain's CDR3 is CASTQGGLSTDTQYF. As DNA, the CDR3 is TGTGCCAGTACCCAGGGAGGGCTAAGCACAGATACGCAGTATTTT.

The rearrangement joins TRBV27 to TRBJ2-2, with D unclear. V lost 2 bases and J 4 bases, leaving 11 bases between the germline ends. Germline CDR1 MNHEY, CDR2 SMNVEV (reference sequence). The CDR3 extends over 15 amino acids. Here the CDR3 reads CASSLGSPGTGELFF. The CDR3, as DNA: TGTGCCAGCAGTTTAGGAAGCCCGGGCACCGGGGAGCTGTTTTTT.

This chain links TRBV29-1 with TRBJ2-2, with 13 bases that match TRBD2. The ends lost 6 bases at V and 1 base at J; junction bases unmatched: 11. CDR3 size: 18 residues. The germline V gene encodes CDR1 SQVTM and CDR2 ANQGSEA. The CDR3 reads CSVLTSGGTVGNTGELFF. The DNA of the CDR3 is TGCAGCGTCTTGACTAGCGGGGGGACCGTGGGGAACACCGGGGAGCTGTTTTTT.

V usage is TRBV2 and J usage is TRBJ1-2, with 10 bases lining up with TRBD1. From germline, CDR1 is SNHLY and CDR2 FYNNEI. Trimming took 6 bases from V and 5 from J; bases not matched to a gene: 0. There are 12 residues in the CDR3. The CDR3 nucleotides read TGTGCCAGCAGGGGACAGGGGTATGGCTACACCTTC. Its protein is CASRGQGYGYTF.

The V call is TRBV5-1, the J call TRBJ1-1; D remains unclear. Germline loops: CDR1 SGHRS, CDR2 YFSETQ. V was pared by 0 bases and J by 4 bases, with 10 bases between. The CDR3 runs to 14 residues. CDR3 amino acids: CASSLDRAGTEAFF. The CDR3 bases are TGCGCCAGCAGCTTGGACAGAGCGGGCACTGAAGCTTTCTTT.

This clone occurred once. The chain recombines TRBV30 with TRBJ2-3, with 9 bases identical to TRBD2. Per the germline V gene, CDR1 is GTSNPN and CDR2 is SVGIG (reference sequence). Losses at the gene ends were 3 bases for V and 5 bases for J; bases not matched to a gene: 9. The CDR3 totals 15 residues. The CDR3 region has the DNA TGTGCCTGGAGGACTCTAGCGGGACCGCTAGATACGCAGTATTTT. Its translation: CAWRTLAGPLDTQYF.

Comment on this clone: The junction shows a germline mismatch at one end, possibly a read error. This sequence joins TRBV29-1 and TRBJ1-2; the D gene is possibly TRBD1 (5 bases). The germline gives CDR1 SQVTM, CDR2 ANQGSEA. The CDR3 is 12 amino acids. DNA for the CDR3: TGCAGCGTTTCGACAAGGGGATATGGCTACCCCTTC. Amino acid sequence: CSVSTRGYGYPF.

The rearrangement joins TRBV29-1 to TRBJ1-2, with D perhaps TRBD1 (6 bases). Trimming took 5 bases from V and 1 from J, leaving 17 bases between them. Germline V CDR1 and CDR2: SQVTM, ANQGSEA. This CDR3 contains 15 residues. The CDR3 protein is CSVLPGGTSNYGYTF. CDR3 DNA: TGCAGCGTTCTTCCCGGGGGGACAAGTAACTATGGCTACACCTTC.

The V gene is TRBV30, the J gene TRBJ1-2; TRBD1 agrees at 9 bases. The germline V gene encodes CDR1 GTSNPN and CDR2 SVGIG (reference sequence). The CDR3 runs 17 residues. With V trimmed by 1 base and J by 4 bases, 13 bases remained unmatched. As DNA, the CDR3 is TGTGCCTGGAGTGCACCGGGACAGGGAAGCGTCGGCTATGGCTACACCTTC. It translates to CAWSAPGQGSVGYGYTF.

In this sample, this clone turned up a few times. V gene TRBV18 combines with J gene TRBJ1-1; D is perhaps TRBD1 (5 bases). This CDR3 has 15 residues. Trimming took off 4 bases at V and 1 base at J, with 13 bases between the two ends. Germline V gives CDR1 KGHSH, CDR2 LQKENI. The chain's CDR3 is CASSQTRTRNTEAFF. In DNA form, the CDR3 reads TGTGCCAGCTCACAGACGAGGACACGGAACACTGAAGCTTTCTTT.

The chain is built from TRBV25-1 and TRBJ2-3, with D tentatively TRBD1 (5 bases). Germline CDR1 MGHDK, CDR2 SYGVNS. The CDR3 runs to 15 residues. V lost 4 bases to trimming and J lost 0 bases, with 11 bases between them. This chain's CDR3 is CASSALDSSTDTQYF. The CDR3, as DNA: TGTGCCAGCAGTGCCCTAGACAGTAGCACAGATACGCAGTATTTT.

The chain combines TRBV25-1 with TRBJ1-4; no reliable D call. Between the trimmed V and J ends, which lost 5 bases and 3 bases, there was a span of 13 bases. CDR3 length equals 15 residues. Germline CDR1 reads MGHDK; CDR2 reads SYGVNS. Here the CDR3 reads CASSFAGGPNEKLFF. The CDR3 bases are TGTGCCAGCAGTTTTGCGGGCGGGCCTAATGAAAAACTGTTTTTT.

The chain has TRBV11-2 and TRBJ2-7; perhaps TRBD1 as D (6 bases). CDR3 length: 14 residues. From germline, CDR1 is SGHAT and CDR2 FQNNGV. Deletions cut 4 bases from V and 7 bases from J, with 17 bases between. CDR3 nucleotides: TGTGCCAGCAGCTCCATACAGGGTAGGCTGGAGCAGTACTTC. This gives the protein CASSSIQGRLEQYF.

The chain carries TRBV5-4 and TRBJ1-3, with D possibly being TRBD1 (6 bases). The CDR3 is 15 amino acids. The germline V gene encodes CDR1 SGHNT and CDR2 YYREEE (reference sequence). V was trimmed by 1 base and J by 4 bases, leaving 12 bases between them. CDR3 amino acids: CASSLQGGTGNTIYF. As DNA, the CDR3 is TGTGCCAGCAGCTTGCAGGGAGGGACAGGAAACACCATATATTTT.

This clone was observed a few times. The chain is built from TRBV11-2 and TRBJ1-1; unclear D gene. The CDR3 has 14 amino acids. V lost 3 bases to trimming and J lost 0 bases, with 8 bases between them. Germline CDR1 and CDR2: SGHAT and FQNNGV. The CDR3 DNA follows: TGTGCCAGCAGCTTGGGAGGGTTGAACACTGAAGCTTTCTTT. This encodes CASSLGGLNTEAFF.

The chain recombines TRBV6-6 with TRBJ2-7, with 7 positions matching TRBD1. Germline lookup yields CDR1 MNHNY and CDR2 SVGAGI (reference sequence). The CDR3 is made up of 12 amino acids. V trimming: 6 bases; J trimming: 5 bases; junction bases outside the gene matches: 4. In DNA form, the CDR3 reads TGTGCCAGCAGCGCGACAGGGCACGAGCAGTACTTC. It translates to CASSATGHEQYF.

The rearrangement uses TRBV6-6 and TRBJ1-5, with D uncertain. The CDR3 contains 13 residues. V dropped 10 bases and J dropped 0 bases, with 10 bases sitting between them. Germline V gene data show CDR1 as MNHNY and CDR2 as SVGAGI (reference sequence). CDR3 nucleotide sequence: TGTGCCACAGCGCGGGATAGCAATCAGCCCCAGCATTTT. It specifies CATARDSNQPQHF.

As for this clone: The junction shows a germline mismatch at one end, possibly a read error. The gene calls are TRBV7-8 and TRBJ1-5; D remains ambiguous. The germline CDR1 and CDR2 sequences are SGHVS and FQNEAQ. The CDR3 spans 14 residues. CDR3 sequence (DNA): TGTGCCAGCAGCGACGCGGCCGGCAATCAGCCCCAGAATTTT. It is translated as CASSDAAGNQPQNF.